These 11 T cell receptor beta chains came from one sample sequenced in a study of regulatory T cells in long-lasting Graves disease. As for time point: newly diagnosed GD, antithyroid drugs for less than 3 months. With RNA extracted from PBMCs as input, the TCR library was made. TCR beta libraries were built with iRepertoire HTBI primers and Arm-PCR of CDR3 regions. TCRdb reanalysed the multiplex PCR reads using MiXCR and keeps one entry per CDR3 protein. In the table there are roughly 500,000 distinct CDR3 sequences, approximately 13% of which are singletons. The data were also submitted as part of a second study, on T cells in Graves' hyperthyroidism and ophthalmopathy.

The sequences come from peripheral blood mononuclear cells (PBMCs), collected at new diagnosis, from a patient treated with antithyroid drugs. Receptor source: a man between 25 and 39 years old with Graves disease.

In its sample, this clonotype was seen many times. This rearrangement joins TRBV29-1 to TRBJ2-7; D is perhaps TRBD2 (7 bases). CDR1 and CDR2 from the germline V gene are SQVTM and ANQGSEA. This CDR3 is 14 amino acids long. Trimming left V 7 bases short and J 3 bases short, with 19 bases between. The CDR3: CSAARVGGGYEQYF. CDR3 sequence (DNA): TGCAGCGCCGCGAGAGTGGGAGGGGGCTACGAGCAGTACTTC.

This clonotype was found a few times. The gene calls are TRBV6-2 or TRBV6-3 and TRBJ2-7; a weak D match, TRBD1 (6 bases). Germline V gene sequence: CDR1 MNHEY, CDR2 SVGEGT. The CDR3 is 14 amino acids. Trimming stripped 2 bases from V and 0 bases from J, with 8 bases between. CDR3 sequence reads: CASSYQGISYEQYF. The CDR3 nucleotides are TGTGCCAGCAGTTACCAGGGGATCTCCTACGAGCAGTACTTC.

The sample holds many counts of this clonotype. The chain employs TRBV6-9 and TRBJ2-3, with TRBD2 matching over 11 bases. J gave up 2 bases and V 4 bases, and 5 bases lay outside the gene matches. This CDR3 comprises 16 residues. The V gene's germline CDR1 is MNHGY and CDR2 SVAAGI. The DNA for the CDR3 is TGTGCCAGCAGTTTCTTAGCGGGAGGGGTCACAGATACGCAGTATTTT. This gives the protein CASSFLAGGVTDTQYF.

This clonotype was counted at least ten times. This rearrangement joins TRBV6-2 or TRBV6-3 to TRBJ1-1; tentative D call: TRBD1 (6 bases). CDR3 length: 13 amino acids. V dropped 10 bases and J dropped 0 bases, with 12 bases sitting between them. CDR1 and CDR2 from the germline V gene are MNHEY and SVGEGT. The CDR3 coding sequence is TGTGCCACTCGACAGGCCCTGAACACTGAAGCTTTCTTT. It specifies CATRQALNTEAFF.

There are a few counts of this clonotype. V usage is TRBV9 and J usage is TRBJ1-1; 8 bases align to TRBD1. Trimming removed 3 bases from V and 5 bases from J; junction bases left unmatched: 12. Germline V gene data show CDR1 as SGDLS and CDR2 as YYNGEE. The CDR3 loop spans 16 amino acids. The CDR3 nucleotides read TGTGCCAGCAGCGATGATATCCAGGGGGCGGGGACTGAAGCTTTCTTT. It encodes CASSDDIQGAGTEAFF.

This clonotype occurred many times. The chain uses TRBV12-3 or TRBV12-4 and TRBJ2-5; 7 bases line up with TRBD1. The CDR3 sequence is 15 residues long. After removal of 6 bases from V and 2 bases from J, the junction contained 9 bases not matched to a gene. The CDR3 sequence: CASRLRDREQETQYF. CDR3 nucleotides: TGTGCCAGCAGGCTAAGAGACAGGGAACAAGAGACCCAGTACTTC.

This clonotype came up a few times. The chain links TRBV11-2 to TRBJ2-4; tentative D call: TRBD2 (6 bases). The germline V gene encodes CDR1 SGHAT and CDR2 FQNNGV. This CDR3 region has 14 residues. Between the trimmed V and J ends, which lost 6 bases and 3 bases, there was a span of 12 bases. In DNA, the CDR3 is TGTGCCAGCAGGGTCCAGGGAGGCAAAAACATTCAGTACTTC. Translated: CASRVQGGKNIQYF.

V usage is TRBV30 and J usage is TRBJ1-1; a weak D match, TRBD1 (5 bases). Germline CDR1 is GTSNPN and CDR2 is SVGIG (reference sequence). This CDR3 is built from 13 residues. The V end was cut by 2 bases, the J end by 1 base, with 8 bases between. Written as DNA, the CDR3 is TGTGCCTGGAGTCAGGGAAAGAACACTGAAGCTTTCTTT. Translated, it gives CAWSQGKNTEAFF.

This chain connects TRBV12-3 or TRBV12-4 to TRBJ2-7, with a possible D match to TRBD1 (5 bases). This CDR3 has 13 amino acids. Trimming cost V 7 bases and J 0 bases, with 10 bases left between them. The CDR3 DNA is TGTGCCAGCATAAAGGGGTCCTCCTACGAGCAGTACTTC. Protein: CASIKGSSYEQYF.

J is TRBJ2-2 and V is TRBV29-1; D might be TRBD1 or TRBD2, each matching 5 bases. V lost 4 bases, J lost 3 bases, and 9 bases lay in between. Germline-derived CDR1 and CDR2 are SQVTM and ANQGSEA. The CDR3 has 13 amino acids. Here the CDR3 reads CSVVTGHTGELFF. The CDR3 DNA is TGCAGCGTTGTTACGGGACACACCGGGGAGCTGTTTTTT.

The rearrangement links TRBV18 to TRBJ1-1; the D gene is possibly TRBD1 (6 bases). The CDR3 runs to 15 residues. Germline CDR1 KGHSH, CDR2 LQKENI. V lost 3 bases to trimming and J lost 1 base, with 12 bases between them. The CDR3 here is CASSPERGWNTEAFF. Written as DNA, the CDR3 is TGTGCCAGCTCACCGGAAAGGGGGTGGAACACTGAAGCTTTCTTT.